Listed here are 10 T cell receptor beta chains from one sample, sequenced in a study of blood T cell repertoires in COVID-19. Profiled with immunoSEQ multiplex PCR; TCRdb holds only in-frame clones, not every one. The sample includes about 33,000 clones, approximately 89% of them seen just once. Source material: peripheral blood. The receptors were gathered from a human donor in a cohort sampled during active COVID-19.

This clone appeared once. The chain combines TRBV9 with TRBJ1-2, with D maybe TRBD1 (5 bases). The germline V and J ends were trimmed by 0 bases and 8 bases, with 11 bases remaining between them. Germline V gene lookup returns CDR1 SGDLS and CDR2 YYNGEE. The CDR3 has 13 amino acids. CDR3 nucleotides: TGTGCCAGCAGCGTAGAATCGGGGGTCGGCTACACCTTC. This translates into CASSVESGVGYTF. Drawing the rest from reference TRBV9 and TRBJ1-2, the complete variable domain is DSGVTQTPKHLITATGQRVTLRCSPRSGDLSVYWYQQSLDQGLQFLIQYYNGEERAKGNILERFSAQQFPDLHSELNLSSLELGDSALYFCASSVESGVGYTFGSGTRLTVV.

This chain links TRBV6-5 with TRBJ1-5; weak D call: TRBD1 (6 bases). The CDR3 loop spans 15 amino acids. Trimming took 5 bases from V and 6 from J, leaving 17 bases between them. Looked up from germline, CDR1 is MNHEY and CDR2 is SVGAGI. DNA for the CDR3: TGTGCCAGCAGTACGGACAGCCTTGGGCGTCAGCCCCAGCATTTT. Amino acid sequence: CASSTDSLGRQPQHF.

This rearrangement joins TRBV5-5 to TRBJ2-7; TRBD2 is a possible D gene (5 bases). The length of the CDR3 is 15 residues. V lost 0 bases to trimming and J lost 1 base, with 11 bases between them. Germline V gene lookup returns CDR1 SGHKS and CDR2 YYEKEE (reference sequence). CDR3 in DNA: TGTGCCAGCAGCTTGGAGGACTGGGGTTCCTACGAGCAGTACTTC. This translates into CASSLEDWGSYEQYF.

The chain couples TRBV5-6 to TRBJ1-3, with 11 nucleotides matching TRBD1. Per the germline V gene, CDR1 is SGHDT and CDR2 is YYEEEE. V lost 4 bases, J lost 4 bases, and 1 base stayed unmatched. This CDR3 region has 14 residues. The CDR3 DNA follows: TGTGCCAGCAGCCGGACAGGGGGCGGAAACACCATATATTTT. Amino acid sequence: CASSRTGGGNTIYF.

This clone was counted between two and nine times. The chain uses TRBV7-8 and TRBJ2-3, with 7 bases identical to TRBD2. Unmatched junction bases numbered 16, after V lost 4 bases and J lost 9 bases. CDR3 size: 16 residues. CDR1 and CDR2 from the germline V gene are SGHVS and FQNEAQ. The CDR3: CASSSLGRDGAVTQYF. The CDR3 DNA follows: TGTGCCAGCAGCTCCCTGGGGAGGGACGGGGCGGTCACGCAGTATTTT.

A few counts support this clone. V gene TRBV18 combines with J gene TRBJ1-6; D unclear. The germline gives CDR1 KGHSH, CDR2 LQKENI. The CDR3 is 14 amino acids. V lost 2 bases and J lost 7, with 9 bases in between. This CDR3 reads CASSPGRFNSPLHF. CDR3 in DNA: TGTGCCAGCTCACCAGGCAGATTCAATTCACCCCTCCACTTT.

The rearrangement joins TRBV5-5 to TRBJ1-1; D unclear. This CDR3 contains 13 residues. Looked up from germline, CDR1 is SGHKS and CDR2 is YYEKEE (reference sequence). V was shortened by 1 base and J by 7 bases, with 11 bases between the two germline ends. For the CDR3, the DNA is TGTGCCAGCAGCTTGCAGGAACCTCTTGAAGCTTTCTTT. This encodes CASSLQEPLEAFF. The full variable domain, its missing parts supplied by reference TRBV5-5 and TRBJ1-1, is DAGVTQSPTHLIKTRGQQVTLRCSPISGHKSVSWYQQVLGQGPQFIFQYYEKEERGRGNFPDRFSARQFPNYSSELNVNALLLGDSALYLCASSLQEPLEAFFGQGTRLTVV.

The sample holds a few counts of this clone. The rearrangement uses TRBV7-2 and TRBJ2-7; 11 bases match TRBD2. The junction had 7 bases not matched to a gene; V was cut back by 0 bases and J by 3 bases. The CDR3 is 17 residues long. Germline lookup yields CDR1 SGHTA and CDR2 FQGNSA. This CDR3 is CASSLAPLAGGYYEQYF. DNA of the CDR3: TGTGCCAGCAGCTTAGCCCCGCTAGCGGGAGGTTACTACGAGCAGTACTTC.

The chain is built from TRBV20-1 and TRBJ1-1; no reliable D call. The CDR3 has 11 residues. V dropped 3 bases and J dropped 8 bases, with 10 bases sitting between them. Per the germline V gene, CDR1 is DFQATT and CDR2 is SNEGSKA (reference sequence). The CDR3 DNA reads as TGCAGTGCTAGTCTGGAGGCGGAAGCTTTCTTT. Its translation: CSASLEAEAFF.

The chain employs TRBV10-2 and TRBJ2-1; 7 nucleotides align to TRBD2. With V trimmed by 5 bases and J by 0 bases, 13 bases remained unmatched. Germline CDR1 is WSHSY and CDR2 is SAAADI. The CDR3 is 18 residues long. DNA of the CDR3: TGCGCCAGCAGTTTCCCCTCTAGCGGTATAAGCTCCTACAATGAGCAGTTCTTC. The encoded protein is CASSFPSSGISSYNEQFF.